The TCR beta chain described here comes from a study of blood T cell repertoires in COVID-19. Produced via immunoSEQ multiplex PCR; TCRdb's table is partial and in-frame only. The sample has fewer than 200,000 clones, roughly 78% seen once. CDR1 is SQVTM and CDR2 is ANQGSEA in the germline V gene. The CDR3 sequence is 13 residues long. Trimming removed 7 bases from V and 3 bases from J; junction bases left unmatched: 5. Sequenced material: PBMCs or T cells enriched from blood (not recorded which). This receptor was identified in a woman in her 70s in a cohort exposed to, infected with or recovered from COVID-19 (not recorded which). The chain joins TRBV29-1 to TRBJ1-3; 8 bases are a match to TRBD1. Written as DNA, the CDR3 is TGCAGCGCCCAGGGGGCGAGTGGAAACACCATATATTTT. This gives the protein CSAQGASGNTIYF.